Shown below are 20 T cell receptor beta chains from a single sample sequenced in a study of shared clonotypes between healthy human individuals. Sequencing used immunoSEQ multiplex PCR; TCRdb keeps in-frame clones, though not all of them. This table has millions of clones, around 94% appearing once. Sequenced material: naive CD4+ T cells sorted from blood. Subset in this sample: CD45RA+ positively selected. Receptors originate from a man aged 18 to 35 in good health.

The chain links TRBV5-4 to TRBJ1-6, with D possibly being TRBD1 (5 bases). Trimming pared 7 bases from V and 10 bases from J, leaving 27 bases between. Per germline, CDR1 SGHNT and CDR2 YYREEE (reference sequence). The CDR3 extends over 17 amino acids. The CDR3, as DNA: TGTGCCAGCTCGGAGGCAGGGAGACACGGTATTGGATCACCCCTCCACTTT. This gives the protein CASSEAGRHGIGSPLHF.

The chain employs TRBV6-5 and TRBJ2-7; the D gene is possibly TRBD1 (5 bases). V was clipped by 2 bases and J by 4 bases, with 12 bases between them. The CDR3 covers 14 residues. In germline, CDR1 is MNHEY, CDR2 SVGAGI. The CDR3, as DNA: TGTGCCAGCAGTTACGGCAGGGTGAGATACGAGCAGTACTTC. It encodes CASSYGRVRYEQYF.

This chain uses TRBV6-5 with TRBJ1-3, with a tentative D call TRBD1 (6 bases). Germline V lookup: CDR1 MNHEY, CDR2 SVGAGI. Trimming took 7 bases from V and 0 from J, leaving 13 bases between them. This CDR3 is built from 15 residues. In DNA form, the CDR3 reads TGTGCCAGCACCCGGGGGCCAGCCTCTGGAAACACCATATATTTT. Its protein product is CASTRGPASGNTIYF.

The chain has TRBV18 and TRBJ2-6; D perhaps matches TRBD2 (6 bases). This CDR3 comprises 15 residues. The germline gives CDR1 KGHSH, CDR2 LQKENI. V gave up 4 bases and J gave up 2 bases, with 9 bases separating them. Written as DNA, the CDR3 is TGTGCCAGCTCACTGGCTAGCGCTGGGGCCAACGTCCTGACTTTC. It specifies CASSLASAGANVLTF.

This chain uses TRBV5-1 with TRBJ1-3, with D maybe TRBD1 (6 bases). The CDR3 spans 16 residues. In germline, CDR1 is SGHRS, CDR2 YFSETQ. V lost 1 base, J lost 0 bases, and 11 bases lay in between. Written as DNA, the CDR3 is TGCGCCAGCAGCTTGAGACAGGTTGACTCTGGAAACACCATATATTTT. Its translation: CASSLRQVDSGNTIYF.

The table lists this clone with a few counts. The chain is built from TRBV19 and TRBJ1-6; the match to TRBD1 covers 10 bases. Germline V CDR1 and CDR2: LNHDA, SQIVND (reference sequence). Trimming removed 3 bases from V and 11 bases from J; junction bases left unmatched: 4. This CDR3 is 14 amino acids long. CDR3 nucleotides: TGTGCCAGTAGTATCCCGGGACAGGGGACACCCCTCCACTTT. Translation gives CASSIPGQGTPLHF. Full variable domain (outside the CDR3, taken from reference TRBV19 and TRBJ1-6): DGGITQSPKYLFRKEGQNVTLSCEQNLNHDAMYWYRQDPGQGLRLIYYSQIVNDFQKGDIAEGYSVSREKKESFPLTVTSAQKNPTAFYLCASSIPGQGTPLHFGNGTRLTVT.

This clone was seen only once. The chain couples TRBV10-3 to TRBJ2-1; D is undetermined. V lost 6 bases to trimming and J lost 0 bases, with 9 bases between them. The CDR3 covers 14 residues. CDR1 is ENHRY, CDR2 SYGVKD, per germline. This CDR3 reads CAISVISSYNEQFF. The CDR3 DNA sequence: TGTGCCATCAGCGTTATCAGCTCCTACAATGAGCAGTTCTTC.

CDR3 region: CASSGIGSYNEQFF. CDR3 DNA: TGTGCCAGCAGTGGCATTGGCTCCTACAATGAGCAGTTCTTC. The gene calls are TRBV28 and TRBJ2-1; no definite D call. The CDR3 is 14 residues long. Trimming shortened V by 5 bases and J by 0 bases, and 8 bases separated the two germline ends. Germline loops: CDR1 MDHEN, CDR2 SYDVKM.

This chain uses TRBV5-1 with TRBJ1-6, with D unclear. In germline, CDR1 is SGHRS, CDR2 YFSETQ. The CDR3 length is 14 residues. The V end was cut by 3 bases, the J end by 10 bases, with 14 bases between. The CDR3 loop reads CASSSAVVSSPLHF. Here the CDR3 DNA reads TGCGCCAGCAGCTCCGCCGTAGTGAGCTCACCCCTCCACTTT.

The chain combines TRBV7-9 with TRBJ2-1; 13 nucleotides agree with TRBD2. The CDR3 is 15 amino acids. V shed 5 bases and J 14 bases; nucleotides not matched to a gene: 12. Germline-derived CDR1 and CDR2 are SEHNR and FQNEAQ (reference sequence). DNA for the CDR3: TGTGCCAGCAGCCCGGGACTAGCGGGGATGGTATGGGAGTTCTTC. Translation: CASSPGLAGMVWEFF.

This clone was recorded once. The chain joins TRBV23-1 to TRBJ2-7; 7 bases are shared with TRBD1. TRBV23-1 belongs to the ORF category, with a function that is uncertain. Trimming removed 8 bases from V and 1 base from J; junction bases left unmatched: 11. The length of the CDR3 is 15 residues. The CDR3 region is CASAPGGPWSYEQYF. The DNA of the CDR3 is TGCGCCAGCGCCCCAGGGGGTCCTTGGTCCTACGAGCAGTACTTC.

V and J are TRBV5-5 and TRBJ2-7; tentatively, D is TRBD2 (5 bases). CDR1 is SGHKS and CDR2 is YYEKEE in the germline V gene (reference sequence). Trimming pared 0 bases from V and 5 bases from J, leaving 15 bases between. The CDR3 is 15 residues long. The CDR3 is CASSLALVVSNEQYF. In DNA form, the CDR3 reads TGTGCCAGCAGCTTGGCACTAGTAGTCAGCAACGAGCAGTACTTC. Together with reference TRBV5-5 and TRBJ2-7, the CDR3 gives the full variable domain: DAGVTQSPTHLIKTRGQQVTLRCSPISGHKSVSWYQQVLGQGPQFIFQYYEKEERGRGNFPDRFSARQFPNYSSELNVNALLLGDSALYLCASSLALVVSNEQYFGPGTRLTVT.

The genes are TRBV6-6 and TRBJ1-5, with D hard to call. Trimming took 6 bases from V and 4 from J, leaving 10 bases between them. This CDR3 has 13 residues. The V gene's germline CDR1 is MNHNY and CDR2 SVGAGI (reference sequence). The CDR3 sequence is CASRPQSNQPQHF. The CDR3 DNA follows: TGTGCCAGCAGGCCGCAGAGTAATCAGCCCCAGCATTTT.

The table lists this clone with a few counts. The chain links TRBV2 to TRBJ1-2; the D is unclear. This CDR3 has 11 amino acids. The germline gives CDR1 SNHLY, CDR2 FYNNEI. Trimming removed 1 base from V and 7 bases from J, with 4 bases in between. This CDR3 reads CASSEVVGYTF. CDR3 sequence (DNA): TGTGCCAGCAGTGAAGTGGTTGGCTACACCTTC.

This sequence joins TRBV18 and TRBJ2-1; 10 nucleotides match TRBD2. The length of the CDR3 is 16 residues. Germline loops: CDR1 KGHSH, CDR2 LQKENI. With V trimmed by 4 bases and J by 0 bases, 3 bases remained unmatched. The CDR3 spells CASSLAGGSSYNEQFF. The CDR3 DNA reads as TGTGCCAGCTCACTAGCGGGAGGATCCTCCTACAATGAGCAGTTCTTC.

This clone was counted a single time. Different DNA sequences within this sample yield the same CDR3. The chain couples TRBV20-1 to TRBJ1-3, with D hard to call. CDR1 is DFQATT, CDR2 SNEGSKA, per germline (reference sequence). The CDR3 spans 11 residues. Trimming stripped 4 bases from V and 1 base from J, with 2 bases between. The CDR3 DNA follows: TGCAGTGCTAATTCTGGAAACACCATATATTTT. Amino acid sequence: CSANSGNTIYF.

A note on this clone: Additional DNA sequences in this sample encode the identical CDR3. The V and J genes are TRBV5-1 and TRBJ2-3; 9 bases align to TRBD2. The CDR3 runs 15 residues. V shed 0 bases, J shed 3 bases, and the junction held 2 bases outside the gene matches. Germline CDR1 reads SGHRS; CDR2 reads YFSETQ. CDR3 DNA: TGCGCCAGCAGCTTGGGAAGCGGGAGGACAGATACGCAGTATTTT. Its protein product is CASSLGSGRTDTQYF.

This sequence joins TRBV6-5 and TRBJ2-7; D possibly uses TRBD1 or TRBD2 (5 bases each). Trimming shortened V by 5 bases and J by 5 bases, and 16 bases separated the two germline ends. There are 14 residues in the CDR3. CDR1 and CDR2 from the germline V gene are MNHEY and SVGAGI. The CDR3 here is CASSPGTANDEQYF. The CDR3 DNA reads TGTGCCAGCAGTCCCGGGACGGCTAATGACGAGCAGTACTTC.

The chain joins TRBV5-4 to TRBJ2-5, with 7 bases fitting TRBD2. CDR1 and CDR2 (germline): SGHNT, YYREEE (reference sequence). The CDR3 sequence is 14 residues long. After removal of 3 bases from V and 4 bases from J, the junction contained 6 bases not matched to a gene. The CDR3 DNA reads TGTGCCAGCAGCTCCCCGTCGGGGGGAGAGACCCAGTACTTC. It encodes CASSSPSGGETQYF.

The chain is built from TRBV5-4 and TRBJ2-7, with D perhaps given as TRBD1 or TRBD2 (6 bases each). The CDR3 is 16 residues long. Germline CDR1 reads SGHNT; CDR2 reads YYREEE (reference sequence). Trimming pared 6 bases from V and 3 bases from J, leaving 22 bases between. DNA for the CDR3: TGTGCCAGCACCCCAGGAGGGGGACATAGTGGCTACGAGCAGTACTTC. As protein: CASTPGGGHSGYEQYF.